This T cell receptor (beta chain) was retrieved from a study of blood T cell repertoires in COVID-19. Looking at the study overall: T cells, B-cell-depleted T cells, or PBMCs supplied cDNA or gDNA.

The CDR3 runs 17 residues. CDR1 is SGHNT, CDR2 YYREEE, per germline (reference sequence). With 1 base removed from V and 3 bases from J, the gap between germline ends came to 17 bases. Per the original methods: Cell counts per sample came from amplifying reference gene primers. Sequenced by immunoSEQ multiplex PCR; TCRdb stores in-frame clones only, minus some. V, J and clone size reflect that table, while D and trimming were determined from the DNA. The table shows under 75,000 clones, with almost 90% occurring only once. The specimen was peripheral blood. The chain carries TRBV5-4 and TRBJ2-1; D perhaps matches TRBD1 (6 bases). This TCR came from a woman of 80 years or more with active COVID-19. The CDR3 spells CASSLFRGGAFYNEQFF. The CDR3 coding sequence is TGTGCCAGCAGCTTGTTTCGAGGGGGTGCTTTCTACAATGAGCAGTTCTTC.